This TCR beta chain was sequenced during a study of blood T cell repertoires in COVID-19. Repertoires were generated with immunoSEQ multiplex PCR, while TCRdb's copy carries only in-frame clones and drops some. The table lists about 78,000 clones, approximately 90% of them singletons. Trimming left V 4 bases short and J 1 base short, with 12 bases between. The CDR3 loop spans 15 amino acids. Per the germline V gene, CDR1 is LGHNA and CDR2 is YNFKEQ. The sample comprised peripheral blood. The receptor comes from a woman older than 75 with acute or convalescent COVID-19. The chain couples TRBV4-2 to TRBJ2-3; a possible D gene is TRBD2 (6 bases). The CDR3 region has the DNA TGTGCCAGCAGCCCCCTGGAGGGAGGCACAGATACGCAGTATTTT. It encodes CASSPLEGGTDTQYF.